Listed here is a single T cell receptor (beta chain). The antigen is unknown. This entry belongs to a study of cytomegalovirus exposure and HLA in healthy donors. Whole-study results and caveats: TCR beta V segments were, for the most part, productive about 87% or about 30% of the time in an earlier analysis.

The donors (healthy individuals) were bone marrow donors. PCR used 60 Vbeta primers and 13 Jbeta primers. TCRdb's copy holds only in-frame clones and misses some; the assay was immunoSEQ multiplex PCR. The table includes 170,000 or so clones, about 80% detected once. V shed 2 bases and J shed 4 bases, with 7 bases lying between them. Looked up from germline, CDR1 is KGHSH and CDR2 is LQKENI. This CDR3 has 13 amino acids. This sequence was found in a boy aged 10-17 years in good health and CMV-seronegative. The rearrangement links TRBV18 to TRBJ2-3; no reliable D call. Sequencing was carried out using PBMCs. CDR3: CASSPTSADTQYF. The CDR3 DNA reads as TGTGCCAGCTCACCAACCAGCGCAGATACGCAGTATTTT.